Listed below are T cell receptor beta chains from one sample, sequenced in a study of blood T cell repertoires in COVID-19. TCRdb's copy holds only in-frame clones and misses some; the assay was immunoSEQ multiplex PCR. The sample carries about 200,000 clones, around three quarters recorded once. Sequenced material: peripheral blood. The receptor set was obtained from a woman in her seventies with acute or convalescent COVID-19. Each CDR3 is given with its conserved first and last residue. Fields, in order: D gene, CDR3 length, J gene, clone size, V gene, CDR3 DNA, CDR3 protein. The D gene is left open where the match is weak. Part of the rows lack a size; the others show once, few, many or a class for expanded clones.

d_gene: .; len: 13; j_gene: TRBJ1-5; abundance: .; v_gene: TRBV28; CDR3nt: TGTGCCAGCAGTCGTAACATCAATCAGCCCCAGCATTTT; CDR3aa: CASSRNINQPQHF
d_gene: .; len: 12; j_gene: TRBJ2-5; abundance: .; v_gene: TRBV3-1/TRBV3-2; CDR3nt: TGTGCCAGCAGCCAAGTCGGAGAGACCCAGTACTTC; CDR3aa: CASSQVGETQYF
d_gene: TRBD2; len: 19; j_gene: TRBJ2-5; abundance: .; v_gene: TRBV28; CDR3nt: TGTGCCAGCAGTTTATGGAGGTTCCTAGCGGGAGGGTCTCAAGAGACCCAGTACTTC; CDR3aa: CASSLWRFLAGGSQETQYF
d_gene: TRBD1; len: 14; j_gene: TRBJ1-5; abundance: .; v_gene: TRBV7-8; CDR3nt: TGTGCCAGCAGCTCCGGACGGGACAGTCAGCCCCAGCATTTT; CDR3aa: CASSSGRDSQPQHF
d_gene: TRBD2; len: 15; j_gene: TRBJ2-5; abundance: .; v_gene: TRBV5-1; CDR3nt: TGCGCCAGCAGCCCGGGAGGGTCGAACCAAGAGACCCAGTACTTC; CDR3aa: CASSPGGSNQETQYF
d_gene: .; len: 13; j_gene: TRBJ2-7; abundance: .; v_gene: TRBV3-1/TRBV3-2; CDR3nt: TGTGCCAGCAGCCATCTGAGGACGGGGGAGCAGTACTTC; CDR3aa: CASSHLRTGEQYF
d_gene: TRBD1; len: 13; j_gene: TRBJ1-4; abundance: once; v_gene: TRBV7-3; CDR3nt: TGTGCCAGCAGCGGACAGGGTAATGAAAAACTGTTTTTT; CDR3aa: CASSGQGNEKLFF
d_gene: TRBD1; len: 16; j_gene: TRBJ1-1; abundance: .; v_gene: TRBV6-1; CDR3nt: TGTGCCAGCAGTGATCAGGGGACAGTTCCGCGCACTGAAGCTTTCTTT; CDR3aa: CASSDQGTVPRTEAFF
d_gene: .; len: 15; j_gene: TRBJ1-4; abundance: .; v_gene: TRBV18; CDR3nt: TGTGCCAGCTCACTTTCAGCAGGGGCTTTTGAAAAACTGTTTTTT; CDR3aa: CASSLSAGAFEKLFF
d_gene: .; len: 14; j_gene: TRBJ1-2; abundance: once; v_gene: TRBV27; CDR3nt: TGTGCCAGCTCTCATATCTTCGGGGGAGATGGCTACACCTTC; CDR3aa: CASSHIFGGDGYTF
d_gene: TRBD1; len: 14; j_gene: TRBJ2-7; abundance: .; v_gene: TRBV3-1/TRBV3-2; CDR3nt: TGTGCCAGCAGCCAAGGGACAGGGGCGGACGAGCAGTACTTC; CDR3aa: CASSQGTGADEQYF
d_gene: TRBD2; len: 15; j_gene: TRBJ2-7; abundance: .; v_gene: TRBV27; CDR3nt: TGTGCCAGCAGTTTAGGGGCGGGGGAACTCTACGAGCAGTACTTC; CDR3aa: CASSLGAGELYEQYF
d_gene: TRBD1; len: 13; j_gene: TRBJ1-2; abundance: .; v_gene: TRBV12-3/TRBV12-4; CDR3nt: TGTGCCAGCAGTTTTGACAGGGGGCTAGGCTACACCTTC; CDR3aa: CASSFDRGLGYTF
d_gene: TRBD1; len: 14; j_gene: TRBJ1-5; abundance: .; v_gene: TRBV28; CDR3nt: TGTGCCAGCATCTCCGGGACAGGCAATCAGCCCCAGCATTTT; CDR3aa: CASISGTGNQPQHF
d_gene: TRBD1; len: 17; j_gene: TRBJ2-1; abundance: .; v_gene: TRBV4-1; CDR3nt: TGCGCCAGCAGCCAAGACCCGACAGGGGGTTTATACAATGAGCAGTTCTTC; CDR3aa: CASSQDPTGGLYNEQFF
d_gene: .; len: 13; j_gene: TRBJ1-1; abundance: .; v_gene: TRBV12-3/TRBV12-4; CDR3nt: TGTGCCAGCAGCCCCAGGGGAAGGGCTGAAGCTTTCTTT; CDR3aa: CASSPRGRAEAFF
d_gene: TRBD2; len: 15; j_gene: TRBJ2-7; abundance: .; v_gene: TRBV5-1; CDR3nt: TGCGCCAGCAGCTTGGGGCCAAGCGGGAGCTACGAGCAGTACTTC; CDR3aa: CASSLGPSGSYEQYF
d_gene: .; len: 14; j_gene: TRBJ2-2; abundance: .; v_gene: TRBV24-1; CDR3nt: TGTGCCACCAGTGATTTTGCGATGACCGGGGAGCTGTTTTTT; CDR3aa: CATSDFAMTGELFF
d_gene: .; len: 14; j_gene: TRBJ2-1; abundance: .; v_gene: TRBV27; CDR3nt: TGTGCCAGCAGTTTATTAGCCGTAGGCGATGAGCAGTTCTTC; CDR3aa: CASSLLAVGDEQFF
d_gene: .; len: 13; j_gene: TRBJ2-2; abundance: once; v_gene: TRBV30; CDR3nt: TGTGCCTGGAGTGTACCAGGGGCCGGGGAGCTGTTTTTT; CDR3aa: CAWSVPGAGELFF
d_gene: TRBD2; len: 15; j_gene: TRBJ2-7; abundance: .; v_gene: TRBV27; CDR3nt: TGTGCCAGCAGGGACGGGGGGGACTATCCCTACGAGCAGTACTTC; CDR3aa: CASRDGGDYPYEQYF
d_gene: .; len: 13; j_gene: TRBJ1-2; abundance: once; v_gene: TRBV19; CDR3nt: TGTGCCAGTACCCCAACGGGGTCCTATGGCTACACCTTC; CDR3aa: CASTPTGSYGYTF
d_gene: .; len: 13; j_gene: TRBJ1-1; abundance: .; v_gene: TRBV3-1/TRBV3-2; CDR3nt: TGTGCCAGCAGCCACCTCGGGGGTACTGAAGCTTTCTTT; CDR3aa: CASSHLGGTEAFF
d_gene: .; len: 15; j_gene: TRBJ1-3; abundance: .; v_gene: TRBV7-2; CDR3nt: TGTGCCAGCAGCGGAACAGGGACCACTGGAAACACCATATATTTT; CDR3aa: CASSGTGTTGNTIYF
d_gene: TRBD2; len: 15; j_gene: TRBJ2-3; abundance: .; v_gene: TRBV2; CDR3nt: TGTGCCAGCAGCGGTCTAGCGGGAGGTACAGATACGCAGTATTTT; CDR3aa: CASSGLAGGTDTQYF
d_gene: .; len: 16; j_gene: TRBJ2-7; abundance: few; v_gene: TRBV21-1; CDR3nt: TGTGCCAGCAGCAAAGCCCTGGGGGACAGGGAGTACGAGCAGTACTTC; CDR3aa: CASSKALGDREYEQYF
d_gene: TRBD2; len: 19; j_gene: TRBJ2-3; abundance: .; v_gene: TRBV4-2; CDR3nt: TGTGCCAGCAGCCAAGACGGGACTAGCGGGAGGGCCGGCACAGATACGCAGTATTTT; CDR3aa: CASSQDGTSGRAGTDTQYF
d_gene: .; len: 11; j_gene: TRBJ1-1; abundance: .; v_gene: TRBV6-6; CDR3nt: TGTGCCGGGGGGGTCGGGACTGAAGCTTTCTTT; CDR3aa: CAGGVGTEAFF
d_gene: TRBD1; len: 15; j_gene: TRBJ1-1; abundance: few; v_gene: TRBV7-2; CDR3nt: TGTGCCAGCAGCTTAGCAGGGGGCTTTGACACTGAAGCTTTCTTT; CDR3aa: CASSLAGGFDTEAFF
d_gene: TRBD1; len: 16; j_gene: TRBJ2-2; abundance: few; v_gene: TRBV5-4; CDR3nt: TGTGCCAGCAGCCTCCCCGGACAGGGCAGTACCGGGGAGCTGTTTTTT; CDR3aa: CASSLPGQGSTGELFF
d_gene: .; len: 13; j_gene: TRBJ2-5; abundance: .; v_gene: TRBV7-2; CDR3nt: TGTGCCAGCAGCCTACTAGTAACCGAGACCCAGTACTTC; CDR3aa: CASSLLVTETQYF
d_gene: .; len: 13; j_gene: TRBJ2-5; abundance: .; v_gene: TRBV12-3/TRBV12-4; CDR3nt: TGTGCCAGCACCGAGGGACTTAAAGAGACCCAGTACTTC; CDR3aa: CASTEGLKETQYF
d_gene: .; len: 17; j_gene: TRBJ2-5; abundance: .; v_gene: TRBV7-9; CDR3nt: TGTGCCAGCAGCTTAGAAGCAGGGCCCTCCGGTCAGGAGACCCAGTACTTC; CDR3aa: CASSLEAGPSGQETQYF
d_gene: .; len: 12; j_gene: TRBJ1-5; abundance: .; v_gene: TRBV6-6; CDR3nt: TGTGCCAGCAGTTCCCCGAATCAGCCCCAGCATTTT; CDR3aa: CASSSPNQPQHF
d_gene: TRBD1; len: 13; j_gene: TRBJ2-7; abundance: .; v_gene: TRBV28; CDR3nt: TGTGCCAGCAGTTCGACAGGGACCTACGAGCAGTACTTC; CDR3aa: CASSSTGTYEQYF
d_gene: .; len: 16; j_gene: TRBJ1-4; abundance: .; v_gene: TRBV28; CDR3nt: TGTGCCAGCAGTTACTCCACGGGGAATAAGGGTGAAAAACTGTTTTTT; CDR3aa: CASSYSTGNKGEKLFF
d_gene: .; len: 13; j_gene: TRBJ1-2; abundance: .; v_gene: TRBV6-1; CDR3nt: TGTGCCAGCAGTGAAGCAGGGGCGCTTGGCTACACCTTC; CDR3aa: CASSEAGALGYTF
d_gene: .; len: 13; j_gene: TRBJ2-3; abundance: .; v_gene: TRBV27; CDR3nt: TGTGCCAGCAGTCCCTTACTCACAGATACGCAGTATTTT; CDR3aa: CASSPLLTDTQYF
d_gene: .; len: 15; j_gene: TRBJ2-5; abundance: .; v_gene: TRBV3-1/TRBV3-2; CDR3nt: TGTGCCAGCAGCCTCCTGTTCAGGGGTCCAGAGACCCAGTACTTC; CDR3aa: CASSLLFRGPETQYF
d_gene: TRBD2; len: 14; j_gene: TRBJ2-7; abundance: few; v_gene: TRBV6-5; CDR3nt: TGTGCCAGCAGTCGGGCTAGCGGGAGCCTCGAGCAGTACTTC; CDR3aa: CASSRASGSLEQYF
d_gene: .; len: 13; j_gene: TRBJ2-7; abundance: few; v_gene: TRBV7-2; CDR3nt: TGTGCCAGCAACCCGGAGGGGGGGCGGGAGCAGTACTTC; CDR3aa: CASNPEGGREQYF
d_gene: .; len: 15; j_gene: TRBJ2-7; abundance: .; v_gene: TRBV19; CDR3nt: TGTGCCAGTAGTCCCAAAGACTCATTCTCCTACGAGCAGTACTTC; CDR3aa: CASSPKDSFSYEQYF
d_gene: .; len: 15; j_gene: TRBJ2-7; abundance: few; v_gene: TRBV5-1; CDR3nt: TGCGCCAGCAGCTTGAACACCGGGACAAATAGCGCGAAGTACTTC; CDR3aa: CASSLNTGTNSAKYF
d_gene: TRBD1; len: 14; j_gene: TRBJ1-1; abundance: .; v_gene: TRBV18; CDR3nt: TGTGCCAGCTCACCCGGACAGGAGAACACTGAAGCTTTCTTT; CDR3aa: CASSPGQENTEAFF
d_gene: TRBD2; len: 16; j_gene: TRBJ2-1; abundance: .; v_gene: TRBV24-1; CDR3nt: TGTGCCACCAGTGACAGCGGGAGGGGCTCCTACAATGAGCAGTTCTTC; CDR3aa: CATSDSGRGSYNEQFF
d_gene: .; len: 13; j_gene: TRBJ1-1; abundance: .; v_gene: TRBV5-1; CDR3nt: TGCGCCAGCAGGTCCCCATCGGACACTGAAGCTTTCTTT; CDR3aa: CASRSPSDTEAFF
d_gene: TRBD1; len: 16; j_gene: TRBJ1-1; abundance: .; v_gene: TRBV3-1/TRBV3-2; CDR3nt: TGTGCCAGCAGCCCGACCGAACAGGGGGCGGACACTGAAGCTTTCTTT; CDR3aa: CASSPTEQGADTEAFF
d_gene: TRBD1; len: 15; j_gene: TRBJ2-6; abundance: .; v_gene: TRBV2; CDR3nt: TGTGCCAGCAGAGACAGGGTTGCTGGGGCCAACGTCCTGACTTTC; CDR3aa: CASRDRVAGANVLTF
d_gene: TRBD1; len: 15; j_gene: TRBJ2-7; abundance: .; v_gene: TRBV2; CDR3nt: TGTGCCAGCACCGACTCACGGGACAGGGTGGGAGAGCAGTACTTC; CDR3aa: CASTDSRDRVGEQYF
d_gene: TRBD1; len: 16; j_gene: TRBJ1-3; abundance: many; v_gene: TRBV7-9; CDR3nt: TGTGCCAGCAGCCGCCGGGACAGCACTTCTGGAAACACCATATATTTT; CDR3aa: CASSRRDSTSGNTIYF
d_gene: .; len: 18; j_gene: TRBJ1-3; abundance: .; v_gene: TRBV15; CDR3nt: TGTGCCACCAGCACCCCAAAACTTAGGACATACTCTGGAAACACCATATATTTT; CDR3aa: CATSTPKLRTYSGNTIYF
d_gene: TRBD2; len: 16; j_gene: TRBJ2-1; abundance: once; v_gene: TRBV3-1/TRBV3-2; CDR3nt: TGTGCCAGCAGCCAACACACTAGCGGGAGAGGGAATGAGCAGTTCTTC; CDR3aa: CASSQHTSGRGNEQFF
d_gene: TRBD2; len: 16; j_gene: TRBJ2-1; abundance: .; v_gene: TRBV5-1; CDR3nt: TGCGCCAGCAGCCCCCAGACTAGCGGGGACTACAATGAGCAGTTCTTC; CDR3aa: CASSPQTSGDYNEQFF
d_gene: .; len: 13; j_gene: TRBJ2-5; abundance: .; v_gene: TRBV9; CDR3nt: TGTGCCAGCACCCGGACAGCCCAAGAGACCCAGTACTTC; CDR3aa: CASTRTAQETQYF
d_gene: .; len: 12; j_gene: TRBJ2-7; abundance: .; v_gene: TRBV5-6; CDR3nt: TGTGCCAGCAGCGCCACTAACATCGAGCAGTACTTC; CDR3aa: CASSATNIEQYF
d_gene: .; len: 15; j_gene: TRBJ2-3; abundance: .; v_gene: TRBV27; CDR3nt: TGTGCCAGCAGTTTTAGGGCGGGGTTCACAGATACGCAGTATTTT; CDR3aa: CASSFRAGFTDTQYF
d_gene: .; len: 15; j_gene: TRBJ2-5; abundance: .; v_gene: TRBV19; CDR3nt: TGTGCCAGTAGTATAGGGACAGCGGTCCAAGAGACCCAGTACTTC; CDR3aa: CASSIGTAVQETQYF
d_gene: TRBD2; len: 15; j_gene: TRBJ2-1; abundance: .; v_gene: TRBV9; CDR3nt: TGTGCCAGCAGCGTAGGCGGGAGGGATGGGAATGAGCAGTTCTTC; CDR3aa: CASSVGGRDGNEQFF
d_gene: TRBD1; len: 16; j_gene: TRBJ2-4; abundance: few; v_gene: TRBV10-2; CDR3nt: TGCGCCAGCAGTGAAGGGACAGGACTAGCCAAAAACATTCAGTACTTC; CDR3aa: CASSEGTGLAKNIQYF